This TCR beta chain was sequenced during a study of EBV T-cell therapy then PD-1 blockade in nasopharyngeal carcinoma. CDR3 length: 15 residues. Germline V gives CDR1 SGHTA, CDR2 FQGNSA. V shed 3 bases, J shed 5 bases, and the junction held 3 bases outside the gene matches. Comments on this clone: Its target is unknown.

Using immunoSEQ multiplex PCR, the repertoire was profiled, and TCRdb retains in-frame clones only, with some absent. The sample holds 20,000 to 25,000 clones; 65% to 85% are singletons and the top ten take around 24%. Treatment of the sample: AdE1-LMPpoly-expanded autologous EBV-specific T-cell therapy followed by anti-PD-1 nivolumab. V usage is TRBV7-2 and J usage is TRBJ2-1; 11 bases are shared with TRBD2. This specimen consisted of CD8+ T cells from blood, obtained at day -245 from a patient whose treatment included autologous EBV-specific T cells and nivolumab. This receptor was identified in a man in his forties or fifties with nasopharyngeal carcinoma. The CDR3: CASSFLAGGNNEQFF. The CDR3 nucleotides are TGTGCCAGCAGCTTTCTAGCGGGGGGCAACAATGAGCAGTTCTTC.